The clone carrying this TCR beta chain has a count of ten or more. As yet, its antigen is unknown. These data originate in a study of regulatory T cells in long-lasting Graves disease. The CDR3 is 11 amino acids. The V end lost 6 bases, the J end lost 6 bases, and 9 bases lay between the germline ends. General study findings and limits: Public clonotype sharing was higher in persistent than newly diagnosed patients. Patients with persistent disease showed a bias toward TRBV28, TRBJ1-2 and TRBJ2-5.

Assembly of TCR beta libraries relied on iRepertoire HTBI primers together with Arm-PCR of CDR3 regions. In TCRdb, the multiplex PCR reads were re-called with MiXCR into one record per CDR3 protein. The data hold hundreds of thousands of distinct CDR3 sequences, with about 20% observed a single time. The time point here: persistent/refractory GD, antithyroid drugs over 5 years with positive TRAb. PBMC RNA was the source of the TCR library. The origin of this receptor is a female donor with Graves disease. The chain combines TRBV12-3 or TRBV12-4 with TRBJ2-7; D possibly corresponds to TRBD2 (6 bases). The material sequenced was peripheral blood mononuclear cells (PBMCs), taken when the disease was refractory, from a patient treated with antithyroid drugs. For the CDR3, the DNA is TGTGCCAGCAGGAGGGGAGGCGAGCAGTACTTC. It translates to CASRRGGEQYF.